These 25 T cell receptor beta chains share one sample of origin, sequenced in a study of beta chain features in type 1 diabetes. Study results and caveats: All four CD4+ subsets from Type 1 diabetes patients carried moderately but significantly shorter TCRB CDR3s.

Expressed TCRB transcripts were sequenced because the entire RNA isolate underwent reverse transcription. Sequencing used immunoSEQ multiplex PCR; TCRdb keeps in-frame clones, though not all of them. The sample lists fewer than 55,000 clones; under 45% were seen once. The antigens of these receptors remain unknown. Sequenced material: Tregs from blood. All receptors derive from a young man with type 1 diabetes.

This sequence joins TRBV28 and TRBJ1-1, with D unclear. Germline V CDR1 and CDR2: MDHEN, SYDVKM. The CDR3 consists of 12 residues. Trimming left V 8 bases short and J 1 base short, with 8 bases between. CDR3 sequence reads: CASRAPNTEAFF. The CDR3 DNA reads as TGTGCCAGCCGAGCCCCGAACACTGAAGCTTTCTTT.

This rearrangement joins TRBV9 to TRBJ2-1; the D is unclear. The CDR3 spans 14 residues. Germline V lookup: CDR1 SGDLS, CDR2 YYNGEE. V was pared by 0 bases and J by 13 bases, with 17 bases between. Here the CDR3 reads CASSVDGRYSPQFF. CDR3 bases: TGTGCCAGCAGCGTAGATGGCAGGTATTCGCCTCAGTTCTTC.

This clone was seen more than once but under ten times. The chain employs TRBV19 and TRBJ2-3, with TRBD2 matching 7 bases. Germline lookup yields CDR1 LNHDA and CDR2 SQIVND (reference sequence). V gave up 7 bases and J gave up 2 bases; unmatched junction bases: 12. This CDR3 comprises 16 residues. The CDR3 coding sequence is TGTGCCAGTACCAGGAGTCTAGCGGTAAACACAGATACGCAGTATTTT. Encoded protein: CASTRSLAVNTDTQYF.

This rearrangement joins TRBV11-2 to TRBJ2-3, with D possibly being TRBD2 (5 bases). V lost 5 bases, J lost 6 bases, and 15 bases lay in between. The germline V gene has CDR1 SGHAT and CDR2 FQNNGV. The CDR3 loop spans 14 amino acids. This chain's CDR3 is CASSARPGGDTQYF. Here the CDR3 DNA reads TGTGCCAGCAGCGCCCGACCCGGCGGGGATACGCAGTATTTT.

The chain employs TRBV10-3 and TRBJ2-3, with 7 nucleotides matching TRBD1. After removal of 4 bases from V and 2 bases from J, the junction contained 3 bases not matched to a gene. The CDR3 has 14 residues. The V gene's germline CDR1 is ENHRY and CDR2 SYGVKD. This chain's CDR3 is CAISGQGFTDTQYF. CDR3 nucleotide sequence: TGTGCCATCAGTGGACAGGGATTCACAGATACGCAGTATTTT.

DNA of the CDR3: TGTGCCAGCTCCCGCGGTCGCAGTCCCTACGAGCAGTACTTC. Amino acids: CASSRGRSPYEQYF. The chain is built from TRBV21-1 and TRBJ2-7; the listed D gene, TRBD2, was not tested against the DNA. TRBV21-1 constitutes a pseudogene. This CDR3 contains 14 residues.

The chain employs TRBV2 and TRBJ2-1, with 14 bases identical to TRBD2. The CDR3 spans 15 residues. Germline values: CDR1 SNHLY, CDR2 FYNNEI. J gave up 9 bases and V 3 bases, and 4 bases lay outside the gene matches. Here the CDR3 DNA reads TGTGCCAGCAGTGAGGGACTAGCGGGAGAAGTTGAGCAGTTCTTC. It encodes CASSEGLAGEVEQFF.

V is TRBV15 and J is TRBJ1-1, with no clear D. V dropped 4 bases and J dropped 5 bases, with 14 bases sitting between them. The CDR3 contains 14 residues. CDR1 is LNHNV and CDR2 is YYDKDF in the germline V gene (reference sequence). CDR3 sequence reads: CATSTAGGYTEAFF. The DNA of the CDR3 is TGTGCCACCAGCACCGCCGGAGGGTATACTGAAGCTTTCTTT.

The DNA for the CDR3 is TGTGCCAGCAACATACAGGGAGCTGGAAACACCATATATTTT. This translates into CASNIQGAGNTIYF. J is TRBJ1-3 and V is TRBV6-6, with D possibly being TRBD1 (6 bases). This CDR3 is 14 amino acids long. Deletions cut 7 bases from V and 2 bases from J, with 12 bases between. Looked up from germline, CDR1 is MNHNY and CDR2 is SVGAGI (reference sequence).

The chain has TRBV7-3 and TRBJ2-2; 7 nucleotides agree with TRBD2. V lost 3 bases to trimming and J lost 3 bases; unmatched junction nucleotides: 7. Germline V gives CDR1 SGHTA, CDR2 FQGTGA. This CDR3 contains 16 residues. CDR3 protein: CASSLGVAGYTGELFF. CDR3 in DNA: TGTGCCAGCAGCTTGGGGGTAGCGGGTTACACCGGGGAGCTGTTTTTT.

This clone was observed at least ten times. J is TRBJ2-1 and V is TRBV7-9; tentative D call: TRBD2 (6 bases). V dropped 5 bases and J dropped 2 bases, with 13 bases sitting between them. Germline V gene data show CDR1 as SEHNR and CDR2 as FQNEAQ (reference sequence). CDR3 length: 15 residues. In DNA form, the CDR3 reads TGTGCCAGCAGCCCCCGGGACTCTCCCTACAATGAGCAGTTCTTC. Residues: CASSPRDSPYNEQFF.

This clone was counted many times. The chain recombines TRBV5-1 with TRBJ2-7, with D possibly TRBD1 on 6 matching bases. The V and J ends lost 4 bases and 5 bases respectively, with 13 bases between them. CDR1 is SGHRS and CDR2 is YFSETQ in the germline V gene. The CDR3 loop spans 13 amino acids. The CDR3 region is CASSRTDTNEQYF. CDR3 DNA sequence: TGCGCCAGCAGCAGGACAGATACTAACGAGCAGTACTTC.

As to this clone: The sample has other DNA sequences that encode this CDR3 too. The chain has TRBV5-1 and TRBJ1-1, with 8 bases that match TRBD1. V gave up 4 bases and J gave up 0 bases; unmatched junction bases: 5. The CDR3 totals 15 residues. Germline CDR1 SGHRS, CDR2 YFSETQ. CDR3 amino acids: CASSLQGALNTEAFF. In DNA form, the CDR3 reads TGCGCCAGCAGCCTGCAGGGGGCACTGAACACTGAAGCTTTCTTT.

This chain connects TRBV18 to TRBJ2-2; D is ambiguous. This CDR3 contains 13 residues. Per germline, CDR1 KGHSH and CDR2 LQKENI. The V gene lost 2 bases and the J gene lost 4 bases, with 5 bases spanning the gap. CDR3 residues: CASSPTGTGELFF. The CDR3 DNA reads TGTGCCAGCTCACCAACGGGCACCGGGGAGCTGTTTTTT.

The rearrangement joins TRBV7-3 to TRBJ1-1; weak D call: TRBD1 (5 bases). Looked up from germline, CDR1 is SGHTA and CDR2 is FQGTGA. CDR3 length: 13 residues. Trimming took 1 base from V and 4 from J, leaving 7 bases between them. This chain's CDR3 is CASSLKGFTEAFF. CDR3 DNA sequence: TGTGCCAGCAGCTTAAAGGGGTTCACTGAAGCTTTCTTT.

This sequence joins TRBV19 and TRBJ2-7, with D possibly TRBD2 on 5 matching bases. Looked up from germline, CDR1 is LNHDA and CDR2 is SQIVND (reference sequence). The CDR3 is made up of 14 amino acids. V was trimmed by 10 bases and J by 2 bases, leaving 18 bases between them. The CDR3 protein is CATRSQRKAYEQYF. Here the CDR3 DNA reads TGTGCCACCAGAAGCCAGCGGAAGGCCTACGAGCAGTACTTC.

This sequence joins TRBV2 and TRBJ1-1; D not certain. CDR3 length: 8 amino acids. Trimming removed 5 bases at V and 14 bases at J, with 6 bases between. CDR1 is SNHLY, CDR2 FYNNEI, per germline. CDR3 bases: TGTGCCAGCAGTCAGGTATTCTTT. It specifies CASSQVFF.

This clone was observed a few times. The chain combines TRBV9 with TRBJ2-2; 8 bases map to TRBD2. The CDR3 loop spans 17 amino acids. V shed 4 bases and J 3 bases; nucleotides not matched to a gene: 11. Germline lookup yields CDR1 SGDLS and CDR2 YYNGEE. The CDR3 DNA reads as TGTGCCAGCAGCATACAGCCCGGGGGGGCCTACACCGGGGAGCTGTTTTTT. Protein product: CASSIQPGGAYTGELFF.

The chain joins TRBV5-1 to TRBJ2-7, with TRBD2 matching 9 bases. V lost 0 bases and J lost 4; bases outside the gene matches: 2. The CDR3 length is 14 residues. Germline V lookup: CDR1 SGHRS, CDR2 YFSETQ. CDR3 in amino acids: CASSLGSGGYEQYF. CDR3 sequence (DNA): TGCGCCAGCAGCTTGGGTAGCGGGGGATACGAGCAGTACTTC.

CDR3 region: CAIRDVGSRPEAFF. The CDR3 nucleotides are TGTGCCATCAGGGACGTAGGGAGCCGCCCTGAAGCTTTCTTT. The chain links TRBV10-3 to TRBJ1-1; D uncertain. The germline V and J ends were trimmed by 6 bases and 6 bases, with 17 bases remaining between them. The germline CDR1 and CDR2 sequences are ENHRY and SYGVKD. The length of the CDR3 is 14 residues.

The sample holds a few counts of this clone. A read error is possible here, since a much larger clone lies one base away. The chain links TRBV7-2 to TRBJ1-1; D ambiguous. In germline, CDR1 is SGHTA, CDR2 FQGNSA. CDR3 length: 13 amino acids. Trimming took off 2 bases at V and 0 bases at J, with 4 bases between the two ends. CDR3 loop: CASSLSVNTEAFF. The DNA for the CDR3 is TGTGCCAGCAGCTTATCAGTGAACACTGAAGCTTTCTTT.

This clone came up a few times. V gene TRBV18 combines with J gene TRBJ2-1; 10 bases line up with TRBD1. The CDR3 contains 12 residues. The trim removed 6 bases at V and 15 bases at J, leaving 8 bases unmatched. In germline, CDR1 is KGHSH, CDR2 LQKENI. In DNA, the CDR3 is TGTGCCAGCTCTTCCGGGACAGGGGACACGTTCTTC. This translates into CASSSGTGDTFF. The variable domain in full, with the rest retrieved from reference TRBV18 and TRBJ2-1, is NAGVMQNPRHLVRRRGQEARLRCSPMKGHSHVYWYRQLPEEGLKFMVYLQKENIIDESGMPKERFSAEFPKEGPSILRIQQVVRGDSAAYFCASSSGTGDTFFGPGTRLTVL.

This clone was found a few times. This chain uses TRBV28 with TRBJ1-4, with D possibly TRBD1 on 5 matching bases. Germline CDR1 reads MDHEN; CDR2 reads SYDVKM. V was shortened by 7 bases and J by 0 bases, with 15 bases between the two germline ends. The CDR3 length is 16 residues. This CDR3 reads CASNQDNLSTNEKLFF. The CDR3 region has the DNA TGTGCCAGCAACCAGGACAATCTTTCAACTAATGAAAAACTGTTTTTT.

This rearrangement joins TRBV7-8 to TRBJ2-4; a weak D match, TRBD1 (6 bases). The CDR3 covers 11 residues. Germline V gives CDR1 SGHVS, CDR2 FQNEAQ. Trimming took 5 bases from V and 15 from J, leaving 14 bases between them. CDR3 residues: CASSPGQRAYF. DNA for the CDR3: TGTGCCAGCAGCCCAGGACAGAGGGCGTACTTC.

V and J are TRBV2 and TRBJ1-3; the D gene is possibly TRBD1 (6 bases). The CDR3 is made up of 14 amino acids. With 5 bases removed from V and 1 base from J, the gap between germline ends came to 9 bases. Germline assignment: CDR1 SNHLY and CDR2 FYNNEI. CDR3 in amino acids: CASSSRGSGNTIYF. The CDR3 DNA reads TGTGCCAGCAGTTCCAGGGGATCTGGAAACACCATATATTTT.